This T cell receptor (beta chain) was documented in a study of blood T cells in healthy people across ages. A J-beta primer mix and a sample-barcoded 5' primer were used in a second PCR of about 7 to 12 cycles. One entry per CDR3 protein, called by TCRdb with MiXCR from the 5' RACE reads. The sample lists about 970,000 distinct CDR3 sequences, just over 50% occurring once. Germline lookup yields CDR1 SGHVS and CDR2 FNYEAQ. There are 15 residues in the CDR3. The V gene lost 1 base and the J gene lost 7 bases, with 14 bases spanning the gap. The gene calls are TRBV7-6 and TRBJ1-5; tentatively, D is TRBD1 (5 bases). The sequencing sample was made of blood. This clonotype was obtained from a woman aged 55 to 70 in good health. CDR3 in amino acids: CASSLGGASKQPQHF. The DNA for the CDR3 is TGTGCCAGCAGCTTAGGCGGGGCATCTAAGCAGCCCCAGCATTTT. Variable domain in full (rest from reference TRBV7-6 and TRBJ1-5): GAGVSQSPRYKVTKRGQDVALRCDPISGHVSLYWYRQALGQGPEFLTYFNYEAQQDKSGLPNDRFSAERPEGSISTLTIQRTEQRDSAMYRCASSLGGASKQPQHFGDGTRLSIL.